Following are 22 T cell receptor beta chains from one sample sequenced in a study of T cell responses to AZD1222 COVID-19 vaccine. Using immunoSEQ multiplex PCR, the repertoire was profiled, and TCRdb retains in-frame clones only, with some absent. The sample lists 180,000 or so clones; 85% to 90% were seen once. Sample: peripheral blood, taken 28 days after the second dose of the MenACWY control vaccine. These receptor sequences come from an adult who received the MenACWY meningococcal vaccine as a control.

CDR3 coding DNA: TGTGCCAGCAGTTACGGCGGGAGCACAGATACGCAGTATTTT. Its protein product is CASSYGGSTDTQYF. The chain joins TRBV6-2 or TRBV6-3 to TRBJ2-3; tentative D call: TRBD2 (5 bases). Germline lookup yields CDR1 MNHEY and CDR2 SVGEGT. This CDR3 has 14 residues. Trimming cost V 2 bases and J 0 bases, with 6 bases left between them.

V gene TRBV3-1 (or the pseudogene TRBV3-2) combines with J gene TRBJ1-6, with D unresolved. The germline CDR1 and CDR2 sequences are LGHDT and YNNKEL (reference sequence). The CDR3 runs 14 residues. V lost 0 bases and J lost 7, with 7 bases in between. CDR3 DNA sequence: TGTGCCAGCAGCCAAGACTATGGAAATTCACCCCTCCACTTT. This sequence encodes CASSQDYGNSPLHF.

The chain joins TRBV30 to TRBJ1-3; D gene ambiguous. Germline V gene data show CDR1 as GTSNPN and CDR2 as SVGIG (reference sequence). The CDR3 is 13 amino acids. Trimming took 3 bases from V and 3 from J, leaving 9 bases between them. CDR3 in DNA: TGTGCCTGGAGCTTGACACTTGGAAACACCATATATTTT. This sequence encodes CAWSLTLGNTIYF.

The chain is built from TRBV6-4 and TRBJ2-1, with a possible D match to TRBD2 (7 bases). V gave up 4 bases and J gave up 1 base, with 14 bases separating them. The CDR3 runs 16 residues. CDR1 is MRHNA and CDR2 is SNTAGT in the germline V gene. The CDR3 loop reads CASSAEGGGSYNEQFF. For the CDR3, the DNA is TGTGCCAGCAGTGCGGAGGGGGGAGGGTCCTACAATGAGCAGTTCTTC.

CDR3 loop: CASDWGTGGHEQYF. The CDR3 coding sequence is TGTGCCAGTGATTGGGGGACAGGGGGTCACGAGCAGTACTTC. V and J are TRBV2 and TRBJ2-7; 11 bases fit TRBD1. The CDR3 runs to 14 residues. The J segment lost 5 bases and the V segment lost 9 bases, leaving 9 bases of the junction unmatched. The germline gives CDR1 SNHLY, CDR2 FYNNEI.

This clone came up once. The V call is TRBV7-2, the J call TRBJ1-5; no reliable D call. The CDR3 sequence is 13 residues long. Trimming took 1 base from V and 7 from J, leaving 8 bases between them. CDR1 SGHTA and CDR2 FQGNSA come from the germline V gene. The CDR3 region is CASSLGARQPQHF. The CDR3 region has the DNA TGTGCCAGCAGCTTAGGGGCGCGGCAGCCCCAGCATTTT.

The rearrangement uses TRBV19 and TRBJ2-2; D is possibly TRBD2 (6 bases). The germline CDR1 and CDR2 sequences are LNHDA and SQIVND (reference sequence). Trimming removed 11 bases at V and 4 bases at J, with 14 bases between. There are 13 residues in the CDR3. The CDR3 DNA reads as TGTGCCCGGTGGAGGGTGAGCACCGGGGAGCTGTTTTTT. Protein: CARWRVSTGELFF.

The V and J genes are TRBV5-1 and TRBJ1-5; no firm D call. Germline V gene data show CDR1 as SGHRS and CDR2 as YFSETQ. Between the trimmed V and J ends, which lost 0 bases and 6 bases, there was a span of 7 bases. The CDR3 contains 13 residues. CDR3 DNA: TGCGCCAGCAGCTTGGAGGTGGGTCAGCCCCAGCATTTT. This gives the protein CASSLEVGQPQHF. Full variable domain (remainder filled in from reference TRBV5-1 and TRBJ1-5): KAGVTQTPRYLIKTRGQQVTLSCSPISGHRSVSWYQQTPGQGLQFLFEYFSETQRNKGNFPGRFSGRQFSNSRSEMNVSTLELGDSALYLCASSLEVGQPQHFGDGTRLSIL.

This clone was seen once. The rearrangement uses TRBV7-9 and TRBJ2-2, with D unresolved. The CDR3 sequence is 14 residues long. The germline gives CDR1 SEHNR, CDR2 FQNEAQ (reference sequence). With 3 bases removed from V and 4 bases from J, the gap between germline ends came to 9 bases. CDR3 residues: CASSLARGTGELFF. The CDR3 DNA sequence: TGTGCCAGCAGCTTGGCTAGAGGCACCGGGGAGCTGTTTTTT.

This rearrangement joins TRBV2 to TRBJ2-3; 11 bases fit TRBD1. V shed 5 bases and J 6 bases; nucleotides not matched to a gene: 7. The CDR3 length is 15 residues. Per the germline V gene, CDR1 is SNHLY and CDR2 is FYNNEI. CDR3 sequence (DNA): TGTGCCAGCAGTCAGGGACAGGGGGTAGGTGATACGCAGTATTTT. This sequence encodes CASSQGQGVGDTQYF.

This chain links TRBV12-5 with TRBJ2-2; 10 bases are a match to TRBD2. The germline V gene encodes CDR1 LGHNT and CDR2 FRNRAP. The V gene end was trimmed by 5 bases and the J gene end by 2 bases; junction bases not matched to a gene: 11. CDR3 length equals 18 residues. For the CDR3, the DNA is TGTGCTAGTGGTACAGCTCCCTCTAGCGGGGGAAACACCGGGGAGCTGTTTTTT. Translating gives CASGTAPSSGGNTGELFF.

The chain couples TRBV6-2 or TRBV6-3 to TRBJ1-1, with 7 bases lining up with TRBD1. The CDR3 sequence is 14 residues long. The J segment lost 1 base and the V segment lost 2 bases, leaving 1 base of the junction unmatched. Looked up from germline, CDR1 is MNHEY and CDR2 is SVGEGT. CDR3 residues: CASSYGTANTEAFF. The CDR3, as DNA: TGTGCCAGCAGTTACGGGACAGCGAACACTGAAGCTTTCTTT.

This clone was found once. CDR3: CASSLARQLNTIYF. The CDR3 coding sequence is TGTGCCAGCAGCTTAGCGCGACAGCTAAACACCATATATTTT. V gene TRBV7-2 combines with J gene TRBJ1-3, with a tentative D call TRBD1 (5 bases). Trimming shortened V by 0 bases and J by 6 bases, and 9 bases separated the two germline ends. Germline assignment: CDR1 SGHTA and CDR2 FQGNSA. The CDR3 contains 14 residues. The variable domain in full, completed from reference TRBV7-2 and TRBJ1-3, reads GAGVSQSPSNKVTEKGKDVELRCDPISGHTALYWYRQSLGQGLEFLIYFQGNSAPDKSGLPSDRFSAERTGGSVSTLTIQRTQQEDSAVYLCASSLARQLNTIYFGEGSWLTVV.

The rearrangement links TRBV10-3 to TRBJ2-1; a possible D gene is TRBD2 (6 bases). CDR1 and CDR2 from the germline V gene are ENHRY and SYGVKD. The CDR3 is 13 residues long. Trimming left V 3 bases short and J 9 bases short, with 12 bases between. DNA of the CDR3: TGTGCCATCAGTGATTGGGACTCTGGTGAGCAGTTCTTC. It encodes CAISDWDSGEQFF.

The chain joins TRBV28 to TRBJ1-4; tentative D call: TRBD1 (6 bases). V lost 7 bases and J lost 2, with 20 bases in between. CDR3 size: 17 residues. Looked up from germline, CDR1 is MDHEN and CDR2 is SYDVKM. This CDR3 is CASTQGGAIGTNEKLFF. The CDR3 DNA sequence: TGTGCCAGCACCCAAGGGGGGGCGATCGGCACTAATGAAAAACTGTTTTTT.

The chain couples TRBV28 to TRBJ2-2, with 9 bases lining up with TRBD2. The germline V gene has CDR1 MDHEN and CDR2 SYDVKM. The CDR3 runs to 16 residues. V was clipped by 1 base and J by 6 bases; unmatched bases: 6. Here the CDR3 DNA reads TGTGCCAGCAGTTTATCTTTTAGCGGGAGCGCCGGGGAGCTGTTTTTT. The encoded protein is CASSLSFSGSAGELFF.

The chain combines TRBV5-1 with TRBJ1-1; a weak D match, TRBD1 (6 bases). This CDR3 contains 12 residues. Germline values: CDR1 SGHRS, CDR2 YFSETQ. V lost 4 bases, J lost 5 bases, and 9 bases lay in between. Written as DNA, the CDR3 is TGCGCCAGCAGCATCGGGACAACTGAAGCTTTCTTT. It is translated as CASSIGTTEAFF.

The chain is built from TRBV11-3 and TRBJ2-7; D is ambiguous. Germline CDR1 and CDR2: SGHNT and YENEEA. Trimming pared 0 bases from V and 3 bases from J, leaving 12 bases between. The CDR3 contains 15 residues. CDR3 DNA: TGTGCCAGCAGCTTAGAAGCAGGCGACAACTACGAGCAGTACTTC. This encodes CASSLEAGDNYEQYF.

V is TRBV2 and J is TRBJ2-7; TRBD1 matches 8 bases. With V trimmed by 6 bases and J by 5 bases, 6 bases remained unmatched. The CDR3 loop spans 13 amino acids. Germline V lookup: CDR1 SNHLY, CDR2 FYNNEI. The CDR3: CASSRTGKNEQYF. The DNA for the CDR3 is TGTGCCAGCAGCCGGACAGGGAAAAACGAGCAGTACTTC.

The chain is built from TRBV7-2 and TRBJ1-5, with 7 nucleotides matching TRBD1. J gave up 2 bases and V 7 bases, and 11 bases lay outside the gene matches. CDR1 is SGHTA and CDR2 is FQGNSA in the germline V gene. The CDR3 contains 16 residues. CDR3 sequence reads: CASTHSGGMGNQPQHF. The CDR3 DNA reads TGTGCCAGCACCCACTCAGGGGGTATGGGCAATCAGCCCCAGCATTTT.

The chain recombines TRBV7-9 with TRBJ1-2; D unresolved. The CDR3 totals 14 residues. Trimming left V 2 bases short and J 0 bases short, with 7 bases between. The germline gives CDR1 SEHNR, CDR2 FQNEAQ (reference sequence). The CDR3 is CASSLLRTNYGYTF. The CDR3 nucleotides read TGTGCCAGCAGCTTATTAAGGACTAACTATGGCTACACCTTC. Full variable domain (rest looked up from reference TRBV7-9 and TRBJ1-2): DTGVSQNPRHKITKRGQNVTFRCDPISEHNRLYWYRQTLGQGPEFLTYFQNEAQLEKSRLLSDRFSAERPKGSFSTLEIQRTEQGDSAMYLCASSLLRTNYGYTFGSGTRLTVV.

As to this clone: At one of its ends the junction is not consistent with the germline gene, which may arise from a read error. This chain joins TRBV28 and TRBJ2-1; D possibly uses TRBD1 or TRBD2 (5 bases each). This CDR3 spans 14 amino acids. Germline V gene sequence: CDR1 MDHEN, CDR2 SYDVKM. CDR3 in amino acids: CASSLGPSHNEQFF. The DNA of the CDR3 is TGTGCCAGCAGTCTGGGACCCTCCCACAATGAGCAGTTCTTC.